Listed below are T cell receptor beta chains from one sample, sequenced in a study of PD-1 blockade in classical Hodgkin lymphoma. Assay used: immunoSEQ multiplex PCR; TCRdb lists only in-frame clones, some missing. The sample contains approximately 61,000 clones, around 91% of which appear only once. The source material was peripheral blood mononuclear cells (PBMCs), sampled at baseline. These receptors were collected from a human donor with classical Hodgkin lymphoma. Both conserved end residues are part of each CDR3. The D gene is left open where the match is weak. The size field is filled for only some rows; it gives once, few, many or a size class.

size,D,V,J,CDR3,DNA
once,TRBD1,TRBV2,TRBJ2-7,CASSGTGGPYEQYF,TGTGCCAGCAGCGGGACAGGGGGACCCTACGAGCAGTACTTC
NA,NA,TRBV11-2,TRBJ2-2,CASSLVVQTGELFF,TGTGCCAGCAGCTTAGTGGTCCAGACCGGGGAGCTGTTTTTT
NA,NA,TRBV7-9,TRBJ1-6,CASSSRGGENSPLHF,TGTGCCAGCAGCTCCCGAGGTGGGGAAAATTCACCCCTCCACTTT
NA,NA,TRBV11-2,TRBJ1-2,CASSAGPNPYGYTF,TGTGCCAGCAGCGCCGGACCAAACCCCTATGGCTACACCTTC
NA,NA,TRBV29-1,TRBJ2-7,CSVEGSNYEQYF,TGCAGCGTTGAGGGCTCGAACTACGAGCAGTACTTC
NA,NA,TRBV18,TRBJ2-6,CASSPVAGGANVLTF,TGTGCCAGCTCACCCGTGGCGGGAGGGGCCAACGTCCTGACTTTC
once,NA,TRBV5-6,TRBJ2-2,CASSFGNPVAGELFF,TGTGCCAGCAGCTTCGGCAACCCCGTGGCCGGGGAGCTGTTTTTT
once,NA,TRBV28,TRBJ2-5,CASSPGTVPGETQYF,TGTGCCAGCAGTCCCGGGACTGTACCAGGGGAGACCCAGTACTTC
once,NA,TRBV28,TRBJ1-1,CGTTGVKMNTEAFF,TGTGGTACAACAGGCGTTAAAATGAACACTGAAGCTTTCTTT
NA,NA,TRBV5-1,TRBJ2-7,CASSIQASSYEQYF,TGCGCCAGCAGCATTCAGGCTAGCTCCTACGAGCAGTACTTC
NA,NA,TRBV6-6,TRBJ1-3,CASSPPENRNTIYF,TGTGCCAGCAGTCCCCCGGAAAACCGAAACACCATATATTTT
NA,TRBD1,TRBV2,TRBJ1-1,CASSEWTGGMNTEAFF,TGTGCCAGCAGTGAATGGACAGGGGGAATGAACACTGAAGCTTTCTTT
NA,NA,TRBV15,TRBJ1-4,CATSPQRATNEKLFF,TGTGCCACCAGCCCACAACGGGCAACTAATGAAAAACTGTTTTTT
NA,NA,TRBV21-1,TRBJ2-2,CANPHRADTGELFF,TGTGCCAACCCGCATCGGGCCGACACCGGGGAGCTGTTTTTT
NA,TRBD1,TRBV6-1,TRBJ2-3,CASSAGQVDTDTQYF,TGTGCCAGCAGTGCGGGACAGGTCGACACAGATACGCAGTATTTT
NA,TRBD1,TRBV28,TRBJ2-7,CASSPTGGIGYEQYF,TGTGCCAGCAGCCCGACAGGGGGGATAGGTTACGAGCAGTACTTC
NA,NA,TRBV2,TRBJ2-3,CASSEFLADTQYF,TGTGCCAGCAGTGAGTTTCTAGCAGATACGCAGTATTTT
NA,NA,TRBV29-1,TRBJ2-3,CSVGDTQYF,TGCAGCGTTGGGGATACGCAGTATTTT
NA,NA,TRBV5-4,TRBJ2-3,CASSRIGADTQYF,TGTGCCAGCAGCAGGATTGGGGCCGATACGCAGTATTTT
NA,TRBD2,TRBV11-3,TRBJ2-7,CASSLEPIQTSGGYYEQYF,TGTGCCAGCAGCTTAGAACCCATTCAGACTAGCGGGGGATACTACGAGCAGTACTTC
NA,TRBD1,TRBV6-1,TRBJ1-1,CASSARQGGLAFF,TGTGCCAGCAGTGCCCGACAGGGCGGGCTAGCTTTCTTT
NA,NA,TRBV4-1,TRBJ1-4,CASSPGRFGTEKLFF,TGCGCCAGCAGCCCAGGGAGGTTTGGGACTGAAAAACTGTTTTTT
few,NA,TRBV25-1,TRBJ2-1,CATTPGDEQFF,TGTGCCACCACCCCGGGGGATGAGCAGTTCTTC
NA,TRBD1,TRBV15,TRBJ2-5,CATSRQRDSQETQYF,TGTGCCACCAGCAGACAAAGGGACAGCCAAGAGACCCAGTACTTC
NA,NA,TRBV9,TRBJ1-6,CASSVVGTYNSPLHF,TGTGCCAGCAGCGTAGTAGGGACCTATAATTCACCCCTCCACTTT
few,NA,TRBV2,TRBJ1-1,CASSGLNTEAFF,TGTGCCAGTTCAGGACTGAACACTGAAGCTTTCTTT
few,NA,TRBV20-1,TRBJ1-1,CSAREREEAFF,TGCAGTGCTAGGGAGCGGGAAGAAGCTTTCTTT
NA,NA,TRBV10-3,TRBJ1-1,CAISERQNNTEAFF,TGTGCCATCAGTGAGAGGCAGAACAACACTGAAGCTTTCTTT
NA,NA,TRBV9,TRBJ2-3,CASSVNPGADTQYF,TGTGCCAGCAGCGTTAACCCGGGGGCAGATACGCAGTATTTT
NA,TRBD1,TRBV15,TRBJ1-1,CATSRVGGRDSEAFF,TGTGCCACCAGCAGAGTCGGCGGGAGGGACAGTGAAGCTTTCTTT
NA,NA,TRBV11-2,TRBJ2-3,CASSLDLGRRDTQYF,TGTGCCAGCAGCTTAGATCTGGGGAGGAGGGATACGCAGTATTTT
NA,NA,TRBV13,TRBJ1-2,CASSRDQTAFPYGYTF,TGTGCCAGCAGCCGCGACCAGACCGCCTTCCCCTATGGCTACACCTTC
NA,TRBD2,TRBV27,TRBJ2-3,CASSLSGDTDTQYF,TGTGCCAGCAGCCTTAGCGGGGACACAGATACGCAGTATTTT
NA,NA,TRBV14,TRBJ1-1,CASSHRGVNTEAFF,TGTGCCAGCAGCCACAGGGGCGTGAACACTGAAGCTTTCTTT
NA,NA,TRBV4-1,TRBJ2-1,CASSQDTVSYNEQFF,TGCGCCAGCAGCCAAGACACGGTGTCGTACAATGAGCAGTTCTTC
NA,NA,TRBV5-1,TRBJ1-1,CASSLVGGLNTEAFF,TGCGCCAGCAGCTTGGTGGGGGGTTTGAACACTGAAGCTTTCTTT
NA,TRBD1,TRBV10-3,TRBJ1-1,CAISEPALGQGGGEAFF,TGTGCCATCAGTGAGCCGGCCCTGGGACAGGGGGGCGGTGAAGCTTTCTTT
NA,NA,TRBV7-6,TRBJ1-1,CASSLEAGTEAFF,TGTGCCAGCAGCTTAGAGGCGGGCACTGAAGCTTTCTTT
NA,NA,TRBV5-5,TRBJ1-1,CASSGDLNTEAFF,TGTGCCAGCAGCGGGGACCTCAACACTGAAGCTTTCTTT
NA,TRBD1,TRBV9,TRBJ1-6,CASSPNTGDNSPLHF,TGTGCCAGCAGCCCCAACACAGGGGATAATTCACCCCTCCACTTT
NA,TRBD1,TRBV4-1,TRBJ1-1,CASSQGQGAFDEAFF,TGCGCCAGCAGCCAAGGCCAGGGGGCTTTTGATGAAGCTTTCTTT
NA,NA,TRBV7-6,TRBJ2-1,CASTMGGPFSYNEQFF,TGTGCCAGCACCATGGGGGGCCCTTTCTCCTACAATGAGCAGTTCTTC
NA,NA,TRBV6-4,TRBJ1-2,CASSAGGKDYGYTF,TGTGCCAGCAGCGCTGGGGGGAAGGACTATGGCTACACCTTC
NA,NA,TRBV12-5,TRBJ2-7,CASGLGILPAEQYF,TGTGCTAGTGGTTTGGGGATCCTCCCGGCCGAGCAGTACTTC
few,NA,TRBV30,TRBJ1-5,CAWSPTVHNQPQHF,TGTGCCTGGAGTCCGACAGTACATAATCAGCCCCAGCATTTT
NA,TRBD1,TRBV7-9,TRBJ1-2,CASSPLGQVFKDGYTF,TGTGCCAGCAGCCCCCTCGGACAGGTGTTTAAAGACGGCTACACCTTC
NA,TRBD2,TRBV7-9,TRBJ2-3,CASSRGGPDTQYF,TGTGCCAGCAGCCGGGGGGGCCCAGATACGCAGTATTTT
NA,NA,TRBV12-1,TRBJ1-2,CASSFEAMGRDSNYGYTF,TGTGCCAGCAGCTTTGAGGCTATGGGGCGGGACAGCAACTATGGCTACACCTTC
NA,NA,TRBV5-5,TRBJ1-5,CASSPGARGDQPQHF,TGTGCCAGCAGCCCCGGGGCCCGAGGGGATCAGCCCCAGCATTTT